This T cell receptor beta chain was sequenced for a study of T cell changes during pregnancy in multiple sclerosis. This CDR3 comprises 19 residues. V shed 6 bases, J shed 0 bases, and the junction held 11 bases outside the gene matches. Germline CDR1 is MNHEY and CDR2 is SMNVEV (reference sequence). The protocol was immunoSEQ multiplex PCR, while the TCRdb copy is restricted to in-frame clones and leaves out a portion. Among tens of thousands of clones, approximately 95% were seen once, and the ten largest hold approximately 3.3%. The origin of this receptor is a female donor with multiple sclerosis, enrolled in a pregnancy study. The V and J genes are TRBV27 and TRBJ2-3; TRBD2 agrees at 14 bases. The sample was CD8+ T cells from peripheral blood mononuclear cells, taken in the second trimester of pregnancy. This chain's CDR3 is CASSWPPGLAGVSTDTQYF. CDR3 DNA sequence: TGTGCCAGCAGCTGGCCCCCGGGACTAGCGGGAGTAAGCACAGATACGCAGTATTTT.